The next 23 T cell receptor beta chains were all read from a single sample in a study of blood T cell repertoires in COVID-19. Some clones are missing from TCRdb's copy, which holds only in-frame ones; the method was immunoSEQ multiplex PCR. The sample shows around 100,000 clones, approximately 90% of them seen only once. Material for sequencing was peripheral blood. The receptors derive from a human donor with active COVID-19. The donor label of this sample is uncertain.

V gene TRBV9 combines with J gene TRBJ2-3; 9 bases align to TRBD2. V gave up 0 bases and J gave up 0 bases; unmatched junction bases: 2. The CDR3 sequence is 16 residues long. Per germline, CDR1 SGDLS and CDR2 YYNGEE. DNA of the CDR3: TGTGCCAGCAGCGTAGATCTAGCGGGGAGCACAGATACGCAGTATTTT. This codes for CASSVDLAGSTDTQYF.

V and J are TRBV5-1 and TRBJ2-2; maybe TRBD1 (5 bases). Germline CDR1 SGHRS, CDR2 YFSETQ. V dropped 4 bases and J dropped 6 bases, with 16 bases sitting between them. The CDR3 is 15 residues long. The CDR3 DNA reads TGCGCCAGCAGCGCCTCAGGGCCTTGGGCCGGGGAGCTGTTTTTT. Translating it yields CASSASGPWAGELFF.

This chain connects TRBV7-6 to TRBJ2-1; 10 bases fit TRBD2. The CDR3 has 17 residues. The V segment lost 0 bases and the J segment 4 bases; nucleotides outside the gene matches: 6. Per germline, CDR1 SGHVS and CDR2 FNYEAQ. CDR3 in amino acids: CASSLALAGAKYNEQFF. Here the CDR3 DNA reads TGTGCCAGCAGCTTAGCTCTAGCGGGGGCCAAATACAATGAGCAGTTCTTC.

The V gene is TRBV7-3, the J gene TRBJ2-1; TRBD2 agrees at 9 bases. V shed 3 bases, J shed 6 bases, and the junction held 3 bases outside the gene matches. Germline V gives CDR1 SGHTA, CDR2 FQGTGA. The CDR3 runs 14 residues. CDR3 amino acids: CASSFGLASNEQFF. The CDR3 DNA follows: TGTGCCAGCAGCTTCGGACTAGCGTCCAATGAGCAGTTCTTC.

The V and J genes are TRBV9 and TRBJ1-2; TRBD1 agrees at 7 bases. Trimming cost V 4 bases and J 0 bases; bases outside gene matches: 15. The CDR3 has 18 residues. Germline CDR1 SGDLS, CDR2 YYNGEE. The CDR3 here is CASSPPRIGGPANYGYTF. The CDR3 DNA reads TGTGCCAGCAGCCCCCCTCGAATAGGGGGCCCCGCTAACTATGGCTACACCTTC. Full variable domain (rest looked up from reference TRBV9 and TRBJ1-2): DSGVTQTPKHLITATGQRVTLRCSPRSGDLSVYWYQQSLDQGLQFLIQYYNGEERAKGNILERFSAQQFPDLHSELNLSSLELGDSALYFCASSPPRIGGPANYGYTFGSGTRLTVV.

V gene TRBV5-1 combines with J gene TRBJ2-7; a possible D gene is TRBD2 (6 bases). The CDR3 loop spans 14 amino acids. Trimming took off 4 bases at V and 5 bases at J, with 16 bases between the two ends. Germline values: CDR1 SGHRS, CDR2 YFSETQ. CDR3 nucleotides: TGCGCCAGCAGCCTGGGAGGAGTTGATAACGAGCAGTACTTC. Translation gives CASSLGGVDNEQYF.

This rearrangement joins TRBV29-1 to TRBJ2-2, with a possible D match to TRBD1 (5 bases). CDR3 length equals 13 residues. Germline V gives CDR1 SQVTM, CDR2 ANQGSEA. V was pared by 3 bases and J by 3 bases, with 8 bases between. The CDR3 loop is CSVEAGHTGELFF. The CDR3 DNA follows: TGCAGCGTTGAGGCAGGGCACACCGGGGAGCTGTTTTTT.

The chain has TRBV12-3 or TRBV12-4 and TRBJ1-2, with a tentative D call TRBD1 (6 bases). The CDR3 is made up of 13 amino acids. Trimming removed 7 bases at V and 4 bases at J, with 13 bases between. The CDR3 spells CASTQTGRYGYTF. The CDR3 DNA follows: TGTGCCAGCACCCAGACAGGCCGCTATGGCTACACCTTC.

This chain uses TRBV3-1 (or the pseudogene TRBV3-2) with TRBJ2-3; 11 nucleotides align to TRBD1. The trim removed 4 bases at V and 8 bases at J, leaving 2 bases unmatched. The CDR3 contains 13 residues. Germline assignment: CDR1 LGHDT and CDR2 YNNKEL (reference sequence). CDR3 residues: CASSRGTGGTQYF. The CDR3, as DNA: TGTGCCAGCAGCCGCGGGACAGGGGGTACGCAGTATTTT.

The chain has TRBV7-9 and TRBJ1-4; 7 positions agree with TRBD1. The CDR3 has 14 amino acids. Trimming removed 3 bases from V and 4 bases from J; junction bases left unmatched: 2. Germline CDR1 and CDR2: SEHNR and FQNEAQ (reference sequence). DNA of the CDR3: TGTGCCAGCAGCTTCAGGGGGATTAATGAAAAACTGTTTTTT. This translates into CASSFRGINEKLFF.

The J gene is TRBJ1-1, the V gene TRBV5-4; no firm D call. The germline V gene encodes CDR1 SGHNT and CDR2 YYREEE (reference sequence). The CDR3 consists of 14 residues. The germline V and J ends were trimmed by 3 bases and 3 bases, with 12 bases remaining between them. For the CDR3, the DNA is TGTGCCAGCAGCTCTAGCGGGAGGGACACTGAAGCTTTCTTT. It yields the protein CASSSSGRDTEAFF.

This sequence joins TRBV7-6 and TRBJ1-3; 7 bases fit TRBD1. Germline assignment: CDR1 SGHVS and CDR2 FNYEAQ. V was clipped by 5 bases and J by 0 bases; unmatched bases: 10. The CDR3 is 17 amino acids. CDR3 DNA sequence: TGTGCCAGCAGCCAAACCTACAGGGGACGCTCTGGAAACACCATATATTTT. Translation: CASSQTYRGRSGNTIYF. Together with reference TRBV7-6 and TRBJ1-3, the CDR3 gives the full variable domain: GAGVSQSPRYKVTKRGQDVALRCDPISGHVSLYWYRQALGQGPEFLTYFNYEAQQDKSGLPNDRFSAERPEGSISTLTIQRTEQRDSAMYRCASSQTYRGRSGNTIYFGEGSWLTVV.

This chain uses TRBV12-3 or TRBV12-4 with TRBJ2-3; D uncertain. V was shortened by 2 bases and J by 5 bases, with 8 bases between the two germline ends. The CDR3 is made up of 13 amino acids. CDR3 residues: CASSLFSEDTQYF. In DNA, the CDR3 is TGTGCCAGCAGTTTATTCAGTGAAGATACGCAGTATTTT.

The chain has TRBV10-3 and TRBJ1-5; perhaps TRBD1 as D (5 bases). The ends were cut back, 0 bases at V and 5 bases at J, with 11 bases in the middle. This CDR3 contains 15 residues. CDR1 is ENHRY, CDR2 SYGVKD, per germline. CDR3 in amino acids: CAISESWGGDQPQHF. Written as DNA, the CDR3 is TGTGCCATCAGTGAGTCGTGGGGGGGGGATCAGCCCCAGCATTTT.

Here the CDR3 reads CASTAIRDYGYTF. The CDR3 DNA reads TGTGCCAGCACCGCCATTCGGGACTATGGCTACACCTTC. This rearrangement joins TRBV6-5 to TRBJ1-2; D unclear. Germline V gene lookup returns CDR1 MNHEY and CDR2 SVGAGI. Trimming left V 7 bases short and J 3 bases short, with 12 bases between. The CDR3 has 13 amino acids.

This CDR3 is CASSPTGGATEAFF. The CDR3 nucleotides are TGTGCCAGTAGTCCTACAGGGGGGGCCACTGAAGCTTTCTTT. The V call is TRBV19, the J call TRBJ1-1, with 8 bases matching TRBD1. With 5 bases clipped from V and 4 bases from J, the junction kept 6 bases outside the gene matches. The germline CDR1 and CDR2 sequences are LNHDA and SQIVND (reference sequence). CDR3 length equals 14 residues.

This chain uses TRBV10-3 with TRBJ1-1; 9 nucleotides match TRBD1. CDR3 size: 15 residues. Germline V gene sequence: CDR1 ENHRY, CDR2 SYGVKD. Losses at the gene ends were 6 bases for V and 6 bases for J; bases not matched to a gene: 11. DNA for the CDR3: TGTGCCATCAGCGGACCGGGACAGGGCCATTCTGAAGCTTTCTTT. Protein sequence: CAISGPGQGHSEAFF.

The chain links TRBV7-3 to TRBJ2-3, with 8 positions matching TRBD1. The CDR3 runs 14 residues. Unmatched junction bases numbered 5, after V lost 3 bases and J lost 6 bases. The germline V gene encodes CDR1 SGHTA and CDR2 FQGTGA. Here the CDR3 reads CASSLDRARDTQYF. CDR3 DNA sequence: TGTGCCAGCAGCTTGGACAGGGCACGCGATACGCAGTATTTT.

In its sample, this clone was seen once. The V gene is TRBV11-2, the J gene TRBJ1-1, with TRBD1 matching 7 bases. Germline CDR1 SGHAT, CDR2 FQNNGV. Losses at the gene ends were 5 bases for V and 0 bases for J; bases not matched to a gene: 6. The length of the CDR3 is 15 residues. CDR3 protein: CASSARQGMNTEAFF. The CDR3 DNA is TGTGCCAGCAGCGCTCGACAGGGTATGAACACTGAAGCTTTCTTT.

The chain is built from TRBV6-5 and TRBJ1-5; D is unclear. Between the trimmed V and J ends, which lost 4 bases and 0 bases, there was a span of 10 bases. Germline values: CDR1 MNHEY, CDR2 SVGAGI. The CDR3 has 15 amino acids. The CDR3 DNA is TGTGCCAGCAGTTCGGGGTCTTATAGCAATCAGCCCCAGCATTTT. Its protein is CASSSGSYSNQPQHF.

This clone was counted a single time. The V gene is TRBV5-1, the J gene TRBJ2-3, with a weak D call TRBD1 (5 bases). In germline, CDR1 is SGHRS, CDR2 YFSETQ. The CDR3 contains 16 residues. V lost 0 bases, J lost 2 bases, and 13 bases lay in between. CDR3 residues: CASSLEGPDITDTQYF. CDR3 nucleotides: TGCGCCAGCAGCTTGGAGGGGCCCGATATCACAGATACGCAGTATTTT.

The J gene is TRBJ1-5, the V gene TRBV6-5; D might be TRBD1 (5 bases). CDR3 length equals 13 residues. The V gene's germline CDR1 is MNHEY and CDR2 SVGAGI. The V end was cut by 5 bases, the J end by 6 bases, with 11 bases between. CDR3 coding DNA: TGTGCCAGCAGTCCCGAAAGGGGTCAGCCCCAGCATTTT. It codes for CASSPERGQPQHF.

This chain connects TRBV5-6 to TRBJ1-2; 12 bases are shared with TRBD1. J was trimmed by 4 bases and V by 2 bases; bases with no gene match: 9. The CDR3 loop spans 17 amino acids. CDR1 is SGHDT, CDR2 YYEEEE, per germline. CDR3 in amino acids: CASSFLGQGARSYGYTF. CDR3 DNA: TGTGCCAGCAGCTTTTTGGGACAGGGGGCCCGTTCCTATGGCTACACCTTC.